This entry describes one TCR beta chain. This clone was picked up one time. No cognate antigen has been identified for it. Base quality data are lacking; no much larger clone is found one base away. This sample is drawn from a study of cytomegalovirus exposure and HLA in healthy donors (dated by TCRdb to about 2017). Background for the entire study: In an earlier analysis of some 610 of the donors, around 300 Gb of sequence data and 120 million or so unique TCR beta sequences from some 170 million T cells were reported. An early release that covered about 600 HLA-typed donors contained about 290 gigabases of sequencing data and roughly 84 million unique TCR sequences. Among the roughly 400 genotyped donors, roughly 80% belonged to the genetic ancestry cluster associated with self-reported Caucasian donors. The study aimed to test whether cataloging public T cell receptors could reveal signatures of past pathogen exposure. Using immunosequencing, the study profiled T cell repertoires from 500 to 800 subjects and related those repertoires to cytomegalovirus serostatus. Besides the first cohort of 666 subjects, a separate validation cohort made up of 120 different subjects was used. High-throughput TCR immunosequencing, statistical association of individual TCRs with disease status, and machine learning were combined to predict cytomegalovirus infection status. In a later analysis, previously published TCR beta repertoires from about 670 donors were re-analyzed and high-resolution HLA genotyping was added so that TCR occurrence patterns could be studied. The later analysis used no new phenotypic data to find candidate immune exposures, relying instead on TCR beta sequences and their occurrence across donors. To decide whether each TCR beta V gene segment behaved as functional or pseudogenic, an earlier analysis of some 600 of the donors relied on high-throughput TCR beta sequencing. Alongside the repertoire data, information on donor age, sex, ethnicity and CMV serostatus was compiled. A later genetic analysis used genome-wide SNP genotypes for 398 of the 666 donors, treating that subset as a discovery cohort. All discovery cohort repertoires had been generated using a single sequencing platform. Both class I and class II loci were covered by HLA typing, at four-digit resolution. The number of donors typed differed by locus, with about 620-630 for A, B, C, DRB1 and DQB1, over 500 for DQA1, 600 to 610 for DPA1, and about 450 for DPB1. Roughly 5 DR-DQ haplotypes were handled as single units for association and clustering, since linkage in the cohort was strong. Across 398 genotyped donors of the cohort, an average of roughly 230,000 unique TCR beta nucleotide sequences per donor were sequenced, and around 20% of those sequences were non-productive. Broader findings and caveats from the paper: Assigning TCR associations to individual alleles was difficult when HLA alleles, especially DR and DQ, strongly co-occurred. Because some donors lacked HLA typing at each locus, the association tests relied only on the typed subset. In a later analysis, the rate of TCR association differed among HLA loci, with DRB1 alleles having the most associated TCRs and HLA-C alleles having the fewest. Cytomegalovirus status was reported to be diagnosed by the classifier with high specificity and sensitivity in both the original and validation cohorts. In the study, about 150 TCR beta chains were listed as associated with cytomegalovirus. A later analysis associated 15,000 to 20,000 TCR beta sequences with specific HLA alleles at a false discovery rate of 0.05. Several of the top co-occurrence clusters appeared to be linked to parvovirus B19, influenza, CMV and Epstein-Barr virus, according to a later analysis. A further reported finding was that TCR beta sequences accurately predicted the HLA-A and HLA-B alleles for most subjects in the first cohort. Linkage disequilibrium might explain the correlated functional status among segregating V segments, but an unknown experimental factor could not be ruled out. According to a later analysis, most CMV-associated TCR beta chains appeared to be HLA-restricted, and the HLA associations seemed to be driven largely by CMV exposure. It was suggested by the authors that the approach could potentially be generalized to other disease states and immunological phenotypes. In vitro tests confirmed that a few of the cytomegalovirus-associated TCR beta chains recognize cytomegalovirus antigens. Because counts were too low, some 17 rarely observed V segments, including chromosome 9 orphons, were left out of the earlier analysis of several hundred of the donors. A later analysis found that HLA-associated TCR beta chains were more clonally expanded and had lower generation probabilities than equally common non-associated chains. Presence/absence analyses assumed roughly uniform sequencing depth across donors, an assumption that may not hold. A group of highly shared sequence variants was considered likely to be a technical artifact of the sequencing pipeline. In a later genetic analysis, fewer N-insertions in productive TCRs were reported among donors in an Asian-associated ancestry cluster than the approximately 670-donor mean. In an earlier analysis of around 500 of the donors, most TCR beta V segments appeared in productive rearrangements about 90% or about 30% of the time, broadly matching IMGT annotations. Some IMGT-functional V segments, including TRBV6-2 and TRBV6-3, could not be told apart with the 87-base-pair reads, so those segments were excluded. In a later genetic analysis, a missense DCLRE1C variant was associated with V-gene and J-gene trimming of TCR beta chains, and the association was replicated in an independent cohort. In this cohort, only TCR beta chains were sequenced, and detectable features were limited by the absence of alpha or paired-chain data. CMV serostatus was the only immune exposure information available for the cohort. Across donors, most TCR sequences were observed very rarely, whereas some public TCRs were present in many individuals.

Library preparation used the immunoSEQ multiplex PCR assay. For the multiplex PCR, a mixture combining 60 forward primers for TCR Vbeta segments and 13 reverse primers for TCR Jbeta segments was used. Amplification of the CDR3 region of rearranged TCR beta genes was performed with a multiplex PCR assay on genomic DNA. On the Illumina HiSeq System, the amplified TCR beta libraries were sequenced as 87-base-pair reads. For the original study's pipeline: A later analysis tallied 70 million to 100 million unique TCR beta chains across the 666 repertoires, and about 10 million of those chains were shared by two or more donors. Raw reads were error-corrected and collapsed into unique sequences with a nearest-neighbor algorithm that merged closely related sequences to remove PCR and sequencing errors. CDR3 sequences were aligned to IMGT reference sequences to assign V, D and J gene segments. For a sequence to be retained, a match of at least six nucleotides was required to both a V gene segment and a J gene segment. Rearrangements were classified as productive when the CDR3 lacked stop codons and remained in frame with V and J, and all other rearrangements were classified as non-productive. CDR3 was defined by IMGT convention, running from the second conserved V-encoded cysteine to the conserved J-encoded phenylalanine. Sequences without an unambiguous match to a single V gene segment were excluded from the earlier analysis of 587 of the donors. An earlier analysis of roughly 590 of the donors called V segments functional above 56.7% productive rearrangements and segregating when the between-donor standard deviation exceeded 5%. A statistical classification framework was built for diagnosing cytomegalovirus status from the catalog of TCR beta chain sequences. In a later analysis, V and J genes were assigned by comparing TCR nucleotide sequences against IMGT/GENE-DB human TR gene sequences. A later analysis assigned CDR3 sequences and most-parsimonious VDJ recombination scenarios with the TCRdist pipeline. In a later analysis, every TCR beta chain was defined by the combination of its CDR3 amino acid sequence and its V-gene family, and reads without a unique V-gene family were dropped. A later analysis removed 592 highly shared, low-generation-probability nucleotide sequences to deal with suspected cross-contamination and a sequencing artifact. In a later analysis, a clonal expansion index for each public chain was calculated from normalized within-repertoire ranks of inferred template counts. A later analysis computed generation probabilities with a VDJ recombination model fitted to out-of-frame rearrangements, and checked the results against IGoR. In a later analysis, hypergeometric tests were used to score TCR-TCR, TCR-HLA and TCR-CMV co-occurrence, with a repertoire-size bias correction applied to TCR pairs. False discovery rates were estimated in a later analysis by permuting HLA or CMV assignments 20 times. A later analysis grouped co-occurring TCRs with DBSCAN, adding TCRdist sequence similarity when clustering within HLA-allele-positive subsets. Co-occurrence clustering excluded repertoires with fewer than 30,000 or more than 120,000 public chains, plus five with anomalous nucleotide sharing. Here the immuneACCESS table is served through TCRdb, limited to in-frame sequences with V and J called. Missing clones are a known gap in these copies; in checked studies unresolved V genes cover under half, and the rest lacks a known reason. The V and J calls and clone size come from that table; D and trimming were worked out from the DNA. For this sample the table gives 150,000 to 200,000 clones, of which less than 80% were detected only once. The ten largest clones capture 0.69% of the sample.

In total, roughly 710 healthy bone marrow donors made up the cohort. All cohort members were sampled while nominally healthy, although unrecorded immune exposures were likely present. The donor tested CMV seronegative and was one of the 352 seronegative cohort members. Every donor gave a peripheral blood sample, and the peripheral blood mononuclear cells from that sample were used for TCR beta sequencing. Genomic DNA was extracted from the blood cell samples with the Qiagen DNeasy Blood Extraction Kit. The CDR3 starts with the cysteine, ends with the phenylalanine, and has 13 residues. Solely the CDR3 DNA is kept, with 39 bases framed from the first base. The V end loses 1 base and the J end loses 6 bases, and a stretch of 10 bases separates them. CDR1 and CDR2 are drawn from the germline V gene: LGHNA, YSLEER.

The receptor's source is a woman aged 35 to 49 in good health and CMV-seronegative. Sequenced sample: PBMCs. The chain couples TRBV4-3 to TRBJ2-7; TRBD1 might be the D gene, on 6 matching bases. The nucleotides are TGCGCCAGCAGCCAAGGAACAGGGTTCGAGCAGTACTTC. This gives the protein CASSQGTGFEQYF.